This T cell receptor (beta chain) was captured in a study of T cells in tumors after PD-1 blockade. For the study at large: Some patients also took daily vismodegib 150 mg during anti-PD-1 treatment. Blood samples averaged around 120,000 templates (range roughly 21,000-290,000) and 35,000 or so unique clonotypes.

Libraries were prepared by immunoSEQ multiplex PCR; TCRdb keeps only in-frame clonotypes and omits some of them. The table shows about 63,000 clones, with around 67% occurring only once. The sequencing here drew on PBMCs, taken after anti-PD-1 treatment. The sequence came from a human donor with basal cell carcinoma.

CDR3 protein: CASRLVAGANTGELFF. CDR3 DNA: TGTGCCAGCAGACTGGTAGCGGGGGCGAACACCGGGGAGCTGTTTTTT. The chain links TRBV7-8 to TRBJ2-2; 9 bases are shared with TRBD2. The CDR3 loop spans 16 amino acids. With V trimmed by 6 bases and J by 0 bases, 5 bases remained unmatched. The germline V gene has CDR1 SGHVS and CDR2 FQNEAQ.